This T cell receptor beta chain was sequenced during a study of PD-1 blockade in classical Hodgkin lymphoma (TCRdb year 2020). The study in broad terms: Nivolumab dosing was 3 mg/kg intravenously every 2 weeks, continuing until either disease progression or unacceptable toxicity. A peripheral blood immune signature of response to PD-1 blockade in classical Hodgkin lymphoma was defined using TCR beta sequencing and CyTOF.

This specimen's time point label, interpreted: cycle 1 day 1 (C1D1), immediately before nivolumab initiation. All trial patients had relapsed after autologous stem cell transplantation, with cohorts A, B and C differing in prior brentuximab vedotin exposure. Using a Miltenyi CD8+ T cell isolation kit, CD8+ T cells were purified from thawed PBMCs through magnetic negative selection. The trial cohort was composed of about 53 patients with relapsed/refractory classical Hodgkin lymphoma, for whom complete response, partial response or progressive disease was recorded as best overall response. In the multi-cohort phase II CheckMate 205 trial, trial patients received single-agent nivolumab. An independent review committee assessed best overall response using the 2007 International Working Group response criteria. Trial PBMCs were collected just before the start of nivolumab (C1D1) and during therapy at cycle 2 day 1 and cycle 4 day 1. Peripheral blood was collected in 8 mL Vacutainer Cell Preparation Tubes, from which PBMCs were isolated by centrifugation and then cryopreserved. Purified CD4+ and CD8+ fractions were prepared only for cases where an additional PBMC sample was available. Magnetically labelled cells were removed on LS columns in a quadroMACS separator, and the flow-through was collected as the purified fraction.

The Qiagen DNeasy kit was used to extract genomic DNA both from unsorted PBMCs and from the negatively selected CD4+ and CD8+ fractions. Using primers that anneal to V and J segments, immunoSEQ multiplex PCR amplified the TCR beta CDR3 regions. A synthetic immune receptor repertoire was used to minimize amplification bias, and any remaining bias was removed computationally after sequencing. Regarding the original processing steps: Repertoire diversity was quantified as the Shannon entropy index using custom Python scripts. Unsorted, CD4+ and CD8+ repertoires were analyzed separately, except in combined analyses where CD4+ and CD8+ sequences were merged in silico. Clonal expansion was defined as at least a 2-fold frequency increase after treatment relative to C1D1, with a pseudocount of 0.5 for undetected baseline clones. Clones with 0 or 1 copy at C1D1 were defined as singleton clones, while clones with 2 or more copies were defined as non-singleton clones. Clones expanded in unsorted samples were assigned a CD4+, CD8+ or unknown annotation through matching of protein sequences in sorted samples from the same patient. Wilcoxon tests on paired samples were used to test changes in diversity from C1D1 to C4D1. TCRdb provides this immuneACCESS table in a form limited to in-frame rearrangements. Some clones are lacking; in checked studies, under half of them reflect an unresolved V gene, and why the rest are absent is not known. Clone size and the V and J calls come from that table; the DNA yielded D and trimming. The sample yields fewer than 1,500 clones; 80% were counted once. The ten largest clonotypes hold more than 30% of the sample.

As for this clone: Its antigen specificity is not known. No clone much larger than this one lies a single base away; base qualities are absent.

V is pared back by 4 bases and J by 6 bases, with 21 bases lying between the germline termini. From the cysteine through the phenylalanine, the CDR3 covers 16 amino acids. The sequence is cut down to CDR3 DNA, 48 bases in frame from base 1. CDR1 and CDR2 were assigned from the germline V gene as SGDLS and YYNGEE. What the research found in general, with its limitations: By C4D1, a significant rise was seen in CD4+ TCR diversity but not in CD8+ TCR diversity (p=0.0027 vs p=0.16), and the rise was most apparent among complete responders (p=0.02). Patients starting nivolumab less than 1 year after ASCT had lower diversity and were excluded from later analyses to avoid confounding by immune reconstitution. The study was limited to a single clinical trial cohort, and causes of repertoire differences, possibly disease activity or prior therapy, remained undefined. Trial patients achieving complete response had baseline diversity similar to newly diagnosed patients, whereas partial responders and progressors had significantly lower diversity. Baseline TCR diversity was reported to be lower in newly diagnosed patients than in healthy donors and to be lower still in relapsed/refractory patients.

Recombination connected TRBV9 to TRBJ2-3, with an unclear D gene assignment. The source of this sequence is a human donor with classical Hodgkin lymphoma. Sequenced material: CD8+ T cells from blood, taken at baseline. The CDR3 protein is CASSQDAALVLDTQYF. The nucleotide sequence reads TGTGCCAGCAGCCAGGACGCAGCCTTGGTTCTGGATACGCAGTATTTT.